The subject of this entry is one TCR beta chain. Its antigen is currently unknown. PCR used 60 Vbeta primers and 13 Jbeta primers. TCRdb's copy holds only in-frame clones and misses some; the assay was immunoSEQ multiplex PCR. The sample includes about 180,000 clones, 70% to 80% of them seen just once. This entry is derived from a study of cytomegalovirus exposure and HLA in healthy donors. V lost 8 bases, J lost 12 bases, and 13 bases stayed unmatched. The CDR3 runs to 13 residues. Germline lookup yields CDR1 MGHRA and CDR2 YSYEKL. Study-wide results and caveats: In a later analysis, TCR beta V- and J-gene trimming was associated with a missense DCLRE1C variant.

This receptor was obtained from a male donor in good health and CMV-seronegative. Sequencing used PBMCs. This chain connects TRBV4-1 to TRBJ2-1, with 7 bases that match TRBD2. Here the CDR3 DNA reads TGCGCCAGCGCCGGGACTACCCCGCCGGTGCAGTTCTTC. It codes for CASAGTTPPVQFF.